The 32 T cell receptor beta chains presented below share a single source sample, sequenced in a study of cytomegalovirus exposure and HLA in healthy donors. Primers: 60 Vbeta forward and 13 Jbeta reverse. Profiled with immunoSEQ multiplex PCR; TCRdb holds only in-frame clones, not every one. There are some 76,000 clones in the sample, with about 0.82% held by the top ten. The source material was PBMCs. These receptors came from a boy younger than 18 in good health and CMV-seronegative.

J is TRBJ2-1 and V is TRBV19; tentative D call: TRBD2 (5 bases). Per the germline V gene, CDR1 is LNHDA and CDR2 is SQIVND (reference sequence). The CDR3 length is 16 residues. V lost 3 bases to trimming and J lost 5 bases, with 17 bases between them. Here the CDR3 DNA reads TGTGCCAGTAGTATTCGAGGGTCCAGTGGGCACAATGAGCAGTTCTTC. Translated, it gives CASSIRGSSGHNEQFF. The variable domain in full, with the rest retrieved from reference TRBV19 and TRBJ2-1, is DGGITQSPKYLFRKEGQNVTLSCEQNLNHDAMYWYRQDPGQGLRLIYYSQIVNDFQKGDIAEGYSVSREKKESFPLTVTSAQKNPTAFYLCASSIRGSSGHNEQFFGPGTRLTVL.

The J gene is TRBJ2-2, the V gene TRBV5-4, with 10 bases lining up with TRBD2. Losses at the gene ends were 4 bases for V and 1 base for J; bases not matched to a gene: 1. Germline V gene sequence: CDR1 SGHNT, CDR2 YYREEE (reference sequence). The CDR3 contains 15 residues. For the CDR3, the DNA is TGTGCCAGCAGCAAGCGGGAGGGGAACACCGGGGAGCTGTTTTTT. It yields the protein CASSKREGNTGELFF.

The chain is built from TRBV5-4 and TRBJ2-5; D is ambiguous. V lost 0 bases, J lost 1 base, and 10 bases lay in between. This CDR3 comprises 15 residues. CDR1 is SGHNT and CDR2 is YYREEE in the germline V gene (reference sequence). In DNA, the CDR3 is TGTGCCAGCAGCTTGGGGTCCACGAGCCAAGAGACCCAGTACTTC. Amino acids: CASSLGSTSQETQYF.

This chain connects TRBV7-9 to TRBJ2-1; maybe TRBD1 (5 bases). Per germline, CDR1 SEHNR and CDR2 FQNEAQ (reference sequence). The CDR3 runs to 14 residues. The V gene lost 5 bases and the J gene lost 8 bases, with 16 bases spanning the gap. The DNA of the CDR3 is TGTGCCAGCAGCGCCGCGTTAGGGGTCCATGAGCAGTTCTTC. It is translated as CASSAALGVHEQFF.

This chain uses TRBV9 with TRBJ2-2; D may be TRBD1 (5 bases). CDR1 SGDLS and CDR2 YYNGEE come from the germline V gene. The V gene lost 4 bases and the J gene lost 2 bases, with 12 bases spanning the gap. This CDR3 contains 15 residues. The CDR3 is CASSPDIINTGELFF. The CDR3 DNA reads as TGTGCCAGCAGCCCGGACATAATAAACACCGGGGAGCTGTTTTTT.

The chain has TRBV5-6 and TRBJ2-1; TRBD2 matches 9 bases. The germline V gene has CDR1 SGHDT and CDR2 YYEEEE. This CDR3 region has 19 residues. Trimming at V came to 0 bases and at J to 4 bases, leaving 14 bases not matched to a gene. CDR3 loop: CASSLAGLAGLLEYNEQFF. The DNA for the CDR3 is TGTGCCAGCAGCTTGGCTGGGCTAGCGGGGCTCTTGGAATACAATGAGCAGTTCTTC.

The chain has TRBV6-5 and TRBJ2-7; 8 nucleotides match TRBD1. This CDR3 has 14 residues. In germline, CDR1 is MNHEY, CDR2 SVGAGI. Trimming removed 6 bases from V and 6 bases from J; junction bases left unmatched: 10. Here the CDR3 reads CASSWDRLVGEQYF. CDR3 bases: TGTGCCAGCAGCTGGGACAGGCTCGTAGGCGAGCAGTACTTC.

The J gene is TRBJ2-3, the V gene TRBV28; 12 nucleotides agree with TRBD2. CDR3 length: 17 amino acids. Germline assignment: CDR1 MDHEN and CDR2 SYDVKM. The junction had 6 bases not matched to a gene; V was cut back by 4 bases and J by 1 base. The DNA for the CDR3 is TGTGCCAGCAGTTCCGCCCGACTAGCGGGGGGCACAGATACGCAGTATTTT. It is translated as CASSSARLAGGTDTQYF.

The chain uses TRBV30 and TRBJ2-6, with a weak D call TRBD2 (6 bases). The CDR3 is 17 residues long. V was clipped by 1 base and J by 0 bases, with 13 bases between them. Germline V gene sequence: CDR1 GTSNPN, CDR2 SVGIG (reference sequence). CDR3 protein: CAWSGGDSGSGANVLTF. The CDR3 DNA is TGTGCCTGGAGTGGGGGGGACTCGGGCTCTGGGGCCAACGTCCTGACTTTC.

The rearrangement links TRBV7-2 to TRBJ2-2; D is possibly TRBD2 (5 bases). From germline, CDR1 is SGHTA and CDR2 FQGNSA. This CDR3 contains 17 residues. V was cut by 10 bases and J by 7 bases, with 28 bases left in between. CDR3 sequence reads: CATYEPGLIARGGELFF. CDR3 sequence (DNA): TGTGCCACCTACGAACCCGGGCTTATAGCTCGGGGCGGGGAGCTGTTTTTT.

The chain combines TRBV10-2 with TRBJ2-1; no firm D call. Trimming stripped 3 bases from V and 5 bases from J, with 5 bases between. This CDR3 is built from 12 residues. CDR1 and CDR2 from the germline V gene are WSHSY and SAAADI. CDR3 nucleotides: TGCGCCAGCAGTGACAGCGACAATGAGCAGTTCTTC. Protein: CASSDSDNEQFF.

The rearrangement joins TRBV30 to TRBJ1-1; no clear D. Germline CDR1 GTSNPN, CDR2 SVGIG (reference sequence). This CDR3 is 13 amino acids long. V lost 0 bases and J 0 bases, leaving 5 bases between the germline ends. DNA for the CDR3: TGTGCCTGGAGTGTATCGGTGAACACTGAAGCTTTCTTT. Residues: CAWSVSVNTEAFF. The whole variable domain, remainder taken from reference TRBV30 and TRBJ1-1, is SQTIHQWPATLVQPVGSPLSLECTVEGTSNPNLYWYRQAAGRGLQLLFYSVGIGQISSEVPQNLSASRPQDRQFILSSKKLLLSDSGFYLCAWSVSVNTEAFFGQGTRLTVV.

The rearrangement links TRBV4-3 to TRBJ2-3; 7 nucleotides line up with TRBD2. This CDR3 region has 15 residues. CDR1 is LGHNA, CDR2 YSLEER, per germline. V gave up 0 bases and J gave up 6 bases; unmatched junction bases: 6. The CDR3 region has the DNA TGCGCCAGCAGCCAAGATCCAGCGGGATGGGATACGCAGTATTTT. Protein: CASSQDPAGWDTQYF.

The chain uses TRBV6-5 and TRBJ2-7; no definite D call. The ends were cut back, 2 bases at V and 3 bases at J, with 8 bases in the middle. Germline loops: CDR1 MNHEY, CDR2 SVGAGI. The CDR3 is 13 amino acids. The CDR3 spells CASSYGSGYEQYF. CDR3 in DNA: TGTGCCAGCAGTTACGGTTCAGGCTACGAGCAGTACTTC.

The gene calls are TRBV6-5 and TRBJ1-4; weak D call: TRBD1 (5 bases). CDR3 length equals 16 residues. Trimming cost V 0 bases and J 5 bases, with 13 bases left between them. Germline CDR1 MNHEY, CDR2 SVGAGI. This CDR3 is CASSYSMGRTNEKLFF. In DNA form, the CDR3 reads TGTGCCAGCAGTTACTCTATGGGCAGGACAAATGAAAAACTGTTTTTT.

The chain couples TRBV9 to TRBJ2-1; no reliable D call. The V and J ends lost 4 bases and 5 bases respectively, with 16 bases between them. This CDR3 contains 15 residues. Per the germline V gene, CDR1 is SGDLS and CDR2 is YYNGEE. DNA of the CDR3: TGTGCCAGCAGCCCCCGGGTAATGACCGACAATGAGCAGTTCTTC. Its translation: CASSPRVMTDNEQFF. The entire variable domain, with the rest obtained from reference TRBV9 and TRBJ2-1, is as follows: DSGVTQTPKHLITATGQRVTLRCSPRSGDLSVYWYQQSLDQGLQFLIQYYNGEERAKGNILERFSAQQFPDLHSELNLSSLELGDSALYFCASSPRVMTDNEQFFGPGTRLTVL.

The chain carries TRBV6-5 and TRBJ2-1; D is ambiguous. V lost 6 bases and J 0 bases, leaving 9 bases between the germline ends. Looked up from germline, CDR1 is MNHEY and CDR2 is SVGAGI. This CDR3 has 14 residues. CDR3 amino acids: CASSRGSSYNEQFF. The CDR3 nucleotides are TGTGCCAGCAGCCGCGGAAGCTCCTACAATGAGCAGTTCTTC.

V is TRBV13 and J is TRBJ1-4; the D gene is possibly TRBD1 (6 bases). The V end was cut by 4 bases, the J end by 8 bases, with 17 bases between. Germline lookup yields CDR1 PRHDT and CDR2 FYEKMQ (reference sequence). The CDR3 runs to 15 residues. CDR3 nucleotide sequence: TGTGCCAGCAGCTCCCTGCGGGAGGGGGAGGAAAAACTGTTTTTT. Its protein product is CASSSLREGEEKLFF.

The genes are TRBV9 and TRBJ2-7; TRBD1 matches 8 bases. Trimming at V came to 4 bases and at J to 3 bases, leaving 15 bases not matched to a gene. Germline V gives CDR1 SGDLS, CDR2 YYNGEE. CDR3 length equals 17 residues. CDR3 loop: CASSPKDRASSIYEQYF. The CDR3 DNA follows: TGTGCCAGCAGCCCTAAGGACAGGGCCAGCTCCATCTACGAGCAGTACTTC.

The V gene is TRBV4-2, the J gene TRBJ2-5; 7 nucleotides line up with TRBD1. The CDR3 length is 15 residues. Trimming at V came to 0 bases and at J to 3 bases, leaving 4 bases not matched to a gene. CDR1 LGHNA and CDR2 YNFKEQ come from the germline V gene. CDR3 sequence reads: CASSQDRDSKETQYF. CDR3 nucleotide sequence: TGTGCCAGCAGCCAAGACCGGGACAGCAAAGAGACCCAGTACTTC.

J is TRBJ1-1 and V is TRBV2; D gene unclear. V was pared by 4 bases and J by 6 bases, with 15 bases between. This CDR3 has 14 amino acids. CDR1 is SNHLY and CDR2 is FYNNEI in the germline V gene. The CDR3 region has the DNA TGTGCCAGCAGTGGGCAGGTGGGTGTCGCTGAAGCTTTCTTT. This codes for CASSGQVGVAEAFF. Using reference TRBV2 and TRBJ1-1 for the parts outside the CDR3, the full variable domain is EPEVTQTPSHQVTQMGQEVILRCVPISNHLYFYWYRQILGQKVEFLVSFYNNEISEKSEIFDDQFSVERPDGSNFTLKIRSTKLEDSAMYFCASSGQVGVAEAFFGQGTRLTVV.

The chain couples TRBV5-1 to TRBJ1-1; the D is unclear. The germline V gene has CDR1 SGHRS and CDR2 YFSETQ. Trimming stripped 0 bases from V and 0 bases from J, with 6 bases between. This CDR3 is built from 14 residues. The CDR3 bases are TGCGCCAGCAGCTTGGGGCACCTGAACACTGAAGCTTTCTTT. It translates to CASSLGHLNTEAFF.

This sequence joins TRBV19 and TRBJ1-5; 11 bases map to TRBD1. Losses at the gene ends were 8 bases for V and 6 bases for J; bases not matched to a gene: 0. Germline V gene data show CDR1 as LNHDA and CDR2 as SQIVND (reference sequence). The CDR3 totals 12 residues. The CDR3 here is CASGTGGQPQHF. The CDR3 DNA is TGTGCCAGTGGGACAGGGGGTCAGCCCCAGCATTTT.

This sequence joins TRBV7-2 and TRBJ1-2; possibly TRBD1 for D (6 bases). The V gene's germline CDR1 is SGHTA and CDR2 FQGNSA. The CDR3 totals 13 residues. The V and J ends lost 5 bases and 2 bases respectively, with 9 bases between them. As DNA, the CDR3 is TGTGCCAGCAGCCCACAGGGAAACTATGGCTACACCTTC. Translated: CASSPQGNYGYTF.

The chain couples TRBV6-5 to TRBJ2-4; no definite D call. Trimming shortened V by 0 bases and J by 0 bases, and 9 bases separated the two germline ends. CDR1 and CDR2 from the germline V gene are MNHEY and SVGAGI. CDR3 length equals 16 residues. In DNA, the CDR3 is TGTGCCAGCAGTTACTCCCAGTTTCTAGCCAAAAACATTCAGTACTTC. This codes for CASSYSQFLAKNIQYF.

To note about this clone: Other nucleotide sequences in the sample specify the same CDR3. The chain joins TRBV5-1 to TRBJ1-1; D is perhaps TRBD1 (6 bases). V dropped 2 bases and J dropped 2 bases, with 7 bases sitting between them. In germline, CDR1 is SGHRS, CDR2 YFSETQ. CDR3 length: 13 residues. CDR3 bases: TGCGCCAGCAGCTTACAGGGTAACACTGAAGCTTTCTTT. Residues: CASSLQGNTEAFF. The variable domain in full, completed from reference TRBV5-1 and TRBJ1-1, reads KAGVTQTPRYLIKTRGQQVTLSCSPISGHRSVSWYQQTPGQGLQFLFEYFSETQRNKGNFPGRFSGRQFSNSRSEMNVSTLELGDSALYLCASSLQGNTEAFFGQGTRLTVV.

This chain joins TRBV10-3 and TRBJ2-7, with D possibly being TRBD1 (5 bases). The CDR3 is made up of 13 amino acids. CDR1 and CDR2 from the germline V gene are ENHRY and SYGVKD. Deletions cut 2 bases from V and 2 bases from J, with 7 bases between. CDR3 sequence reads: CAISEPGPYEQYF. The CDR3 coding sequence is TGTGCCATCAGTGAGCCAGGGCCCTACGAGCAGTACTTC.

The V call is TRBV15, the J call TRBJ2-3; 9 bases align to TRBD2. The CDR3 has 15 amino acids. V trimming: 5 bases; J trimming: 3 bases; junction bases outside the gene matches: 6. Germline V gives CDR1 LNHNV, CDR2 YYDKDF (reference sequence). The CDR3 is CATSVSSGTTDTQYF. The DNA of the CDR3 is TGTGCCACCAGCGTCTCTAGCGGGACGACAGATACGCAGTATTTT.

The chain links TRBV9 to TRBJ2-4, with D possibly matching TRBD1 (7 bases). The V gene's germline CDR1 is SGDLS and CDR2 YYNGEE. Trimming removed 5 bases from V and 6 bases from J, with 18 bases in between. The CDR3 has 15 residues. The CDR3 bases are TGTGCCAGCAGGCGAGGGGCAGGGGGGAGAAACATTCAGTACTTC. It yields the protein CASRRGAGGRNIQYF.

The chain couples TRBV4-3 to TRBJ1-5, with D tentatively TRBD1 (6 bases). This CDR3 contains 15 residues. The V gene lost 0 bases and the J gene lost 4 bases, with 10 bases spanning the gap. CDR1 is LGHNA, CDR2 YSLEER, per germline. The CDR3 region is CASSQEGTGNQPQHF. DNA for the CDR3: TGCGCCAGCAGCCAAGAGGGAACAGGGAATCAGCCCCAGCATTTT.

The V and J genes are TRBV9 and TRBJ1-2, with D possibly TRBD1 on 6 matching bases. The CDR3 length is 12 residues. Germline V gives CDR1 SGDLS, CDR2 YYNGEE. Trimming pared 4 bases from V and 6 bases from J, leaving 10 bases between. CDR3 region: CASSRPGDGYTF. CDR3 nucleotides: TGTGCCAGCAGCCGCCCAGGGGATGGCTACACCTTC.

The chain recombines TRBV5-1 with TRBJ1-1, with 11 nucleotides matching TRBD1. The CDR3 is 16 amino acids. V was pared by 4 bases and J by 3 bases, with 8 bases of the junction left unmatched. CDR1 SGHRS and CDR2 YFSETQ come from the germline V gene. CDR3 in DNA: TGCGCCAGCAGCCCGATCCGGGACAGGGGGGACACTGAAGCTTTCTTT. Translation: CASSPIRDRGDTEAFF.